These 29 T cell receptor beta chains came from one sample sequenced in a study of T cell changes during pregnancy in multiple sclerosis. Assay: immunoSEQ multiplex PCR; the TCRdb copy retains only in-frame clones and omits some. The sample has roughly 29,000 clones, around 89% seen once; the top ten hold approximately 3.5%. The sequences come from CD4+ T cells from peripheral blood mononuclear cells, collected in the first trimester of pregnancy. The source of these receptors is a female donor in good health, enrolled as a control in a pregnancy study.

The chain links TRBV11-2 to TRBJ1-3, with D maybe TRBD1 (5 bases). In germline, CDR1 is SGHAT, CDR2 FQNNGV. Trimming shortened V by 5 bases and J by 2 bases, and 10 bases separated the two germline ends. This CDR3 is 14 amino acids long. CDR3 sequence: CASSRGTAGNTIYF. In DNA form, the CDR3 reads TGTGCCAGCAGCCGAGGGACTGCTGGAAACACCATATATTTT. The whole variable domain, remainder taken from reference TRBV11-2 and TRBJ1-3, is EAGVAQSPRYKIIEKRQSVAFWCNPISGHATLYWYQQILGQGPKLLIQFQNNGVVDDSQLPKDRFSAERLKGVDSTLKIQPAKLEDSAVYLCASSRGTAGNTIYFGEGSWLTVV.

CDR3 sequence (DNA): TGCAGCGGGAAATCTAGCGGGAGTAGTGAGACCCAGTACTTC. Translation gives CSGKSSGSSETQYF. V gene TRBV29-1 combines with J gene TRBJ2-5; 10 nucleotides agree with TRBD2. This CDR3 has 14 residues. Germline CDR1 reads SQVTM; CDR2 reads ANQGSEA. The V gene end was trimmed by 7 bases and the J gene end by 5 bases; junction bases not matched to a gene: 10.

This sequence joins TRBV7-9 and TRBJ2-5, with a possible D match to TRBD2 (6 bases). The V gene's germline CDR1 is SEHNR and CDR2 FQNEAQ (reference sequence). Between the trimmed V and J ends, which lost 6 bases and 4 bases, there was a span of 21 bases. The CDR3 length is 16 residues. The CDR3 bases are TGTGCCAGCAGAAACAAAGAGGCGGGGTTGGGAGAGACCCAGTACTTC. Its protein product is CASRNKEAGLGETQYF.

The V call is TRBV27, the J call TRBJ2-6; D is perhaps TRBD1 (5 bases). Germline CDR1 is MNHEY and CDR2 is SMNVEV (reference sequence). Trimming stripped 2 bases from V and 4 bases from J, with 12 bases between. The CDR3 consists of 16 residues. The CDR3: CASSLGHLSGANVLTF. The CDR3 nucleotides read TGTGCCAGCAGTTTAGGACACCTGTCGGGGGCCAACGTCCTGACTTTC.

The CDR3 here is CSVDGSSRGGYTF. As DNA, the CDR3 is TGCAGCGTTGACGGCAGCTCTAGGGGGGGCTACACCTTC. The chain has TRBV29-1 and TRBJ1-2; D may be TRBD1 (6 bases). This CDR3 has 13 amino acids. Germline V lookup: CDR1 SQVTM, CDR2 ANQGSEA. V lost 3 bases and J lost 8, with 16 bases in between. The variable domain in full, completed from reference TRBV29-1 and TRBJ1-2, reads SAVISQKPSRDICQRGTSLTIQCQVDSQVTMMFWYRQQPGQSLTLIATANQGSEATYESGFVIDKFPISRPNLTFSTLTVSNMSPEDSSIYLCSVDGSSRGGYTFGSGTRLTVV.

The chain couples TRBV6-5 to TRBJ1-2; 7 nucleotides line up with TRBD1. Looked up from germline, CDR1 is MNHEY and CDR2 is SVGAGI. The ends lost 6 bases at V and 0 bases at J; junction bases unmatched: 4. CDR3 size: 14 residues. CDR3 in DNA: TGTGCCAGCAGGACCGGGACAGCTAACTATGGCTACACCTTC. Amino acids: CASRTGTANYGYTF.

The rearrangement links TRBV7-6 to TRBJ1-3, with TRBD1 as a possible D gene (5 bases). This CDR3 has 14 residues. Trimming shortened V by 5 bases and J by 4 bases, and 12 bases separated the two germline ends. Germline values: CDR1 SGHVS, CDR2 FNYEAQ. CDR3 in amino acids: CASSRLTDGNTIYF. As DNA, the CDR3 is TGTGCCAGCAGCCGATTGACAGACGGAAACACCATATATTTT.

The CDR3 DNA is TGTGCCATCAGTGAGGGCGGGGGGACCGATACGCAGTATTTT. Protein sequence: CAISEGGGTDTQYF. The chain links TRBV10-3 to TRBJ2-3; 8 nucleotides match TRBD2. CDR1 is ENHRY, CDR2 SYGVKD, per germline. The CDR3 runs 14 residues. Germline trimming cut 2 bases from V and 6 bases from J; bases unmatched to any gene: 4.

V is TRBV27 and J is TRBJ2-1; 10 positions agree with TRBD2. The V gene's germline CDR1 is MNHEY and CDR2 SMNVEV (reference sequence). The trim removed 6 bases at V and 7 bases at J, leaving 6 bases unmatched. The CDR3 has 14 amino acids. The CDR3 region has the DNA TGTGCCAGCAGCCGGACTAGCGGCCGGAATGAGCAGTTCTTC. It codes for CASSRTSGRNEQFF.

The table lists this clone with a few counts. This sequence joins TRBV27 and TRBJ1-6; possible D gene TRBD1, 6 bases. Trimming stripped 4 bases from V and 9 bases from J, with 10 bases between. Per germline, CDR1 MNHEY and CDR2 SMNVEV (reference sequence). The CDR3 covers 13 residues. The CDR3 DNA sequence: TGTGCCAGCAGTTACAGGGATACTTCACCCCTCCACTTT. The encoded protein is CASSYRDTSPLHF.

The chain carries TRBV28 and TRBJ1-2, with 10 bases lining up with TRBD1. This CDR3 comprises 14 residues. Germline-derived CDR1 and CDR2 are MDHEN and SYDVKM. The V segment lost 6 bases and the J segment 5 bases; nucleotides outside the gene matches: 6. CDR3 coding DNA: TGTGCCAGCAGGGGACAGGGGCGGGGGTATGGCTACACCTTC. This codes for CASRGQGRGYGYTF.

V and J are TRBV4-1 and TRBJ1-5; no firm D call. Between the trimmed V and J ends, which lost 4 bases and 2 bases, there was a span of 15 bases. This CDR3 region has 16 residues. Germline V gene data show CDR1 as MGHRA and CDR2 as YSYEKL. The CDR3 nucleotides are TGCGCCAGCAGCCCTGGTCCTCAACGGGGCAATCAGCCCCAGCATTTT. Protein product: CASSPGPQRGNQPQHF.

CDR3 residues: CASSPGLAGSSTDTQYF. The CDR3 DNA follows: TGTGCCAGCTCCCCGGGACTAGCGGGGTCCAGCACAGATACGCAGTATTTT. V usage is TRBV18 and J usage is TRBJ2-3, with 13 bases that match TRBD2. V was clipped by 6 bases and J by 0 bases; unmatched bases: 6. This CDR3 is 17 amino acids long. Germline V CDR1 and CDR2: KGHSH, LQKENI.

The rearrangement uses TRBV6-4 and TRBJ1-2; 7 nucleotides match TRBD1. Germline V gene sequence: CDR1 MRHNA, CDR2 SNTAGT. The CDR3 totals 15 residues. After removal of 6 bases from V and 5 bases from J, the junction contained 12 bases not matched to a gene. The CDR3 sequence: CASREVGQDPYGYTF. The CDR3 DNA follows: TGTGCCAGCAGAGAGGTAGGACAGGACCCTTATGGCTACACCTTC.

The chain has TRBV5-1 and TRBJ1-1; 7 nucleotides match TRBD1. J was trimmed by 6 bases and V by 1 base; bases with no gene match: 9. Looked up from germline, CDR1 is SGHRS and CDR2 is YFSETQ. The CDR3 is 15 amino acids. DNA for the CDR3: TGCGCCAGCAGCTTGACAGGGGAGGTGTCCGCTGAAGCTTTCTTT. Its translation is CASSLTGEVSAEAFF.

The chain joins TRBV10-1 to TRBJ2-1; D perhaps matches TRBD2 (5 bases). This CDR3 region has 12 residues. Trimming shortened V by 9 bases and J by 8 bases, and 14 bases separated the two germline ends. Germline V gene sequence: CDR1 WNHNN, CDR2 SYGVQD (reference sequence). This CDR3 is CASSEGGDEQFF. In DNA form, the CDR3 reads TGCGCCAGTTCCGAGGGTGGTGATGAGCAGTTCTTC.

This clone is a singleton in its sample. The genes are TRBV5-4 and TRBJ2-1; 8 bases align to TRBD2. Germline loops: CDR1 SGHNT, CDR2 YYREEE (reference sequence). This CDR3 comprises 15 residues. J lost 6 bases, V lost 0 bases, and 5 bases had no gene match. The CDR3 region is CASSLVAGGPNEQFF. CDR3 DNA sequence: TGTGCCAGCAGCTTGGTGGCGGGGGGCCCCAATGAGCAGTTCTTC.

In its sample, this clone is medium-sized. This chain connects TRBV6-6 to TRBJ1-2; no definite D call. The germline gives CDR1 MNHNY, CDR2 SVGAGI (reference sequence). The CDR3 is made up of 12 amino acids. Trimming stripped 4 bases from V and 7 bases from J, with 10 bases between. The chain's CDR3 is CASSLKEGGYTF. The CDR3 DNA is TGTGCCAGCAGTTTAAAAGAGGGTGGCTACACCTTC.

V and J are TRBV5-1 and TRBJ2-3; TRBD2 matches 10 bases. CDR1 is SGHRS, CDR2 YFSETQ, per germline. The CDR3 length is 19 residues. Trimming removed 0 bases from V and 2 bases from J; junction bases left unmatched: 12. CDR3 region: CASSLGPSGRKGATDTQYF. For the CDR3, the DNA is TGCGCCAGCAGCTTGGGGCCTAGCGGGAGAAAGGGGGCCACAGATACGCAGTATTTT.

The chain couples TRBV28 to TRBJ1-2; 9 bases line up with TRBD1. CDR1 is MDHEN, CDR2 SYDVKM, per germline. V shed 6 bases and J 4 bases; nucleotides not matched to a gene: 6. This CDR3 is built from 14 residues. CDR3 amino acids: CASSKQGARYGYTF. The DNA of the CDR3 is TGTGCCAGCAGCAAACAGGGGGCGCGCTATGGCTACACCTTC.

The CDR3 nucleotides read TGCAGTGCTAATATCTACAATGAGCAGTTCTTC. It specifies CSANIYNEQFF. This sequence joins TRBV20-1 and TRBJ2-1; D gene ambiguous. Trimming cost V 4 bases and J 3 bases, with 4 bases left between them. The CDR3 length is 11 residues. In germline, CDR1 is DFQATT, CDR2 SNEGSKA (reference sequence).

The J gene is TRBJ2-1, the V gene TRBV27; possibly TRBD1 for D (5 bases). The CDR3 is 12 amino acids. V lost 6 bases and J lost 7, with 10 bases in between. Germline V gene data show CDR1 as MNHEY and CDR2 as SMNVEV (reference sequence). CDR3: CASRRQYNEQFF. Written as DNA, the CDR3 is TGTGCCAGCAGGAGACAGTATAATGAGCAGTTCTTC.

This clone came up once. CDR3 bases: TGCGCCAGCAGTGAGTCTGGGAGGGACACTGAAGCTTTCTTT. Translated: CASSESGRDTEAFF. The chain joins TRBV10-2 to TRBJ1-1; D is uncertain. The CDR3 extends over 14 amino acids. Deletions cut 0 bases from V and 3 bases from J, with 8 bases between. Germline CDR1 WSHSY, CDR2 SAAADI.

The chain combines TRBV7-2 with TRBJ2-6, with D possibly TRBD1 on 5 matching bases. Trimming removed 5 bases at V and 0 bases at J, with 11 bases between. Germline loops: CDR1 SGHTA, CDR2 FQGNSA. This CDR3 has 16 amino acids. CDR3 nucleotides: TGTGCCAGCAGCCGTGGGCAGGGCTCTGGGGCCAACGTCCTGACTTTC. Translation gives CASSRGQGSGANVLTF.

J is TRBJ2-3 and V is TRBV7-9; 9 bases are shared with TRBD1. Looked up from germline, CDR1 is SEHNR and CDR2 is FQNEAQ (reference sequence). Trimming took 8 bases from V and 0 from J; bases not matched to a gene: 12. This CDR3 region has 17 residues. The CDR3 nucleotides are TGTGCCAGCTCACCGGGACAGGGTTCAGGAAGCACAGATACGCAGTATTTT. This encodes CASSPGQGSGSTDTQYF.

This clone appeared a single time. The V and J genes are TRBV7-9 and TRBJ1-5, with a weak D call TRBD1 (5 bases). The CDR3 has 14 amino acids. Germline assignment: CDR1 SEHNR and CDR2 FQNEAQ (reference sequence). Trimming removed 8 bases from V and 5 bases from J, with 16 bases in between. CDR3 bases: TGTGCCAGCGGCTCAAGGTCGGGGGATCAGCCCCAGCATTTT. Translated: CASGSRSGDQPQHF.

CDR3 sequence (DNA): TGTGCCAGTCTCCCCGGGCTAGCGGGGGAATCTAGCACAGATACGCAGTATTTT. This encodes CASLPGLAGESSTDTQYF. The chain carries TRBV6-4 and TRBJ2-3, with 10 positions matching TRBD2. The CDR3 has 18 residues. V lost 9 bases to trimming and J lost 0 bases; unmatched junction nucleotides: 15. Germline V gives CDR1 MRHNA, CDR2 SNTAGT.

Comments on this clone: The same CDR3 can be traced to other DNA sequences in this sample. The CDR3 region is CASSQDGLAETQYF. The CDR3 DNA sequence: TGCGCCAGCAGCCAAGATGGGCTAGCAGAGACCCAGTACTTC. The chain uses TRBV4-1 and TRBJ2-5, with D perhaps TRBD2 (5 bases). CDR3 size: 14 residues. Germline V gives CDR1 MGHRA, CDR2 YSYEKL. V dropped 0 bases and J dropped 4 bases, with 9 bases sitting between them.

V and J are TRBV7-2 and TRBJ1-4; D remains unclear. Germline V gene data show CDR1 as SGHTA and CDR2 as FQGNSA. The CDR3 extends over 14 amino acids. V gave up 1 base and J gave up 4 bases, with 7 bases separating them. The CDR3 region is CASSLGGSNEKLFF. The CDR3 coding sequence is TGTGCCAGCAGCTTAGGAGGGAGTAATGAAAAACTGTTTTTT. Drawing the rest from reference TRBV7-2 and TRBJ1-4, the complete variable domain is GAGVSQSPSNKVTEKGKDVELRCDPISGHTALYWYRQSLGQGLEFLIYFQGNSAPDKSGLPSDRFSAERTGGSVSTLTIQRTQQEDSAVYLCASSLGGSNEKLFFGSGTQLSVL.